The clone carrying this T cell receptor beta chain occurred a few times. The antigen remains unidentified. In a library made to pick up alpha chains, this beta chain is a stray read with a size that means little. The germline V and J ends were trimmed by 0 bases and 7 bases, with 7 bases remaining between them. Germline CDR1 reads SGHDN; CDR2 reads FVKESK. This CDR3 has 14 residues. The sample belongs to a study of spatial heterogeneity in lung cancer. Study-wide findings and caveats: Counts of ubiquitous and regional expanded TCRs tracked ubiquitous and regional nonsynonymous mutations, respectively. Counts of expanded intratumoral alpha and beta TCRs tracked tumor mutation counts.

TCRdb itself ran the 5' RACE reads through MiXCR, one entry per CDR3 protein. In the table there are about 5,800 distinct CDR3 sequences, roughly 16% of which are singletons. As to time point: sample taken at primary tumor resection. Tumor, nontumor lung or frozen PBMC supplied whole RNA that was sequenced unsorted. Here the sequenced sample was lung tumor tissue, taken at surgery. This TCR derives from a male donor with early-stage non-small cell lung cancer. This sequence joins TRBV14 and TRBJ1-6; no clear D gene. CDR3 sequence reads: CASSQDRANSPLHF. The CDR3 region has the DNA TGTGCCAGCAGCCAAGATCGGGCGAATTCACCCCTCCACTTT.